Here is one TCR beta chain with its context. Antigen: not known. In the PCR, 60 Vbeta and 13 Jbeta primers were used. As handled by the study authors: There were 70 million to 95 million unique TCR beta chains by a later count, and about 12 million of them were shared. Profiled with immunoSEQ multiplex PCR; TCRdb holds only in-frame clones, not every one. V, J and clone size are taken as reported in that table, and D and trimming were inferred from the DNA itself. The sample includes under 200,000 clones, around 82% seen only once; the top ten take under 2%. CDR3 length: 15 residues. Germline CDR1 and CDR2: SEHNR and FQNEAQ (reference sequence). V lost 5 bases to trimming and J lost 11 bases; unmatched junction nucleotides: 14. The source of the sample is a study of cytomegalovirus exposure and HLA in healthy donors. Findings and caveats of the study: In a later analysis, at a false discovery rate of 0.05, 16,951 TCR beta sequences matched HLA alleles.

The sample was PBMCs. The TCR was taken from a man between 40 and 49 years old in good health and CMV-seropositive. This rearrangement joins TRBV7-9 to TRBJ2-5; TRBD2 matches at 10 bases. Here the CDR3 DNA reads TGTGCCAGCAGCGAAGATCCGGGACTAGCGCGAGAGCAGTACTTC. This encodes CASSEDPGLAREQYF.